The next 30 T cell receptor beta chains were all read from a single sample in a study of control samples from healthy donors and cancer patients. Sequencing was performed with immunoSEQ multiplex PCR; in TCRdb, only in-frame clones are kept and a portion is missing. The top ten clones hold about a quarter of a sample with 50,000 or so clones, 85% to 95% of them seen once. The sequenced sample consisted of PBMCs. The receptors shown here come from a woman aged 45 to 65 with head and neck cancer.

The rearrangement uses TRBV4-3 and TRBJ1-1, with 7 bases matching TRBD1. The CDR3 totals 14 residues. The V and J ends lost 0 bases and 5 bases, in that order; junction bases with no gene match: 3. Germline values: CDR1 LGHNA, CDR2 YSLEER. This chain's CDR3 is CASSQDRGGTEAFF. The CDR3 nucleotides read TGCGCCAGCAGCCAAGACAGGGGGGGGACTGAAGCTTTCTTT.

CDR3 residues: CASSLGFETGQGYTF. CDR3 nucleotide sequence: TGCGCCAGCAGCTTGGGCTTTGAGACAGGGCAAGGCTACACCTTC. This sequence joins TRBV5-1 and TRBJ1-2, with 7 bases identical to TRBD1. Germline CDR1 is SGHRS and CDR2 is YFSETQ. The CDR3 loop spans 15 amino acids. The trim removed 0 bases at V and 8 bases at J, leaving 10 bases unmatched.

The chain employs TRBV2 and TRBJ2-3, with TRBD1 matching over 11 bases. Per germline, CDR1 SNHLY and CDR2 FYNNEI. V gave up 7 bases and J gave up 6 bases; unmatched junction bases: 6. This CDR3 has 14 residues. Here the CDR3 reads CASKDRGLGDTQYF. CDR3 nucleotides: TGTGCCAGCAAGGACAGGGGGCTGGGGGATACGCAGTATTTT.

The chain joins TRBV6-5 to TRBJ1-6; weak D call: TRBD1 (5 bases). Trimming shortened V by 0 bases and J by 9 bases, and 15 bases separated the two germline ends. There are 16 residues in the CDR3. Germline V gene data show CDR1 as MNHEY and CDR2 as SVGAGI. The CDR3 spells CASSYSGQGPVSPLHF. CDR3 coding DNA: TGTGCCAGCAGTTACTCGGGGCAGGGTCCCGTTTCACCCCTCCACTTT.

This clone was seen just once. J is TRBJ1-5 and V is TRBV6-5; 9 nucleotides match TRBD1. V was pared by 6 bases and J by 4 bases, with 4 bases of the junction left unmatched. Germline lookup yields CDR1 MNHEY and CDR2 SVGAGI. CDR3 length equals 14 residues. The CDR3 coding sequence is TGTGCCAGCAGCCCCGGGACAGGGAATCAGCCCCAGCATTTT. It is translated as CASSPGTGNQPQHF.

The rearrangement links TRBV27 to TRBJ2-5, with 7 positions matching TRBD1. CDR3 length: 16 residues. Germline V CDR1 and CDR2: MNHEY, SMNVEV (reference sequence). The trim removed 2 bases at V and 5 bases at J, leaving 11 bases unmatched. Here the CDR3 reads CASSLGARGRGETQYF. The CDR3 region has the DNA TGTGCCAGCAGTTTAGGGGCGAGGGGGCGAGGGGAGACCCAGTACTTC.

This clone was detected only once. The rearrangement links TRBV30 to TRBJ1-2; TRBD1 matches at 8 bases. This CDR3 comprises 15 residues. Germline CDR1 is GTSNPN and CDR2 is SVGIG (reference sequence). V dropped 4 bases and J dropped 4; count of bases not matched to a gene: 11. The CDR3 here is CAWTLIPGQGYGYTF. In DNA form, the CDR3 reads TGTGCCTGGACCCTCATACCCGGACAGGGCTATGGCTACACCTTC.

Points on this clone: The same CDR3 can be traced to other DNA sequences in this sample. The CDR3 loop reads CASSQDRGETYNEQFF. CDR3 bases: TGCGCCAGCAGCCAAGATCGGGGGGAAACCTACAATGAGCAGTTCTTC. This sequence joins TRBV4-1 and TRBJ2-1; 7 bases line up with TRBD2. CDR3 size: 16 residues. Unmatched junction bases numbered 4, after V lost 0 bases and J lost 2 bases. Germline values: CDR1 MGHRA, CDR2 YSYEKL.

V gene TRBV19 combines with J gene TRBJ2-2; the D is unclear. The V gene lost 5 bases and the J gene lost 6 bases, with 7 bases spanning the gap. This CDR3 has 12 amino acids. Germline V CDR1 and CDR2: LNHDA, SQIVND (reference sequence). CDR3 in amino acids: CASSLAPGELFF. The CDR3 region has the DNA TGTGCCAGTAGTCTGGCTCCCGGGGAGCTGTTTTTT.

As concerns this clone: An end of the junction does not agree with germline; a read error may underlie this. The J gene is TRBJ2-7, the V gene TRBV7-6; weak D call: TRBD1 (5 bases). Per the germline V gene, CDR1 is SGHVS and CDR2 is FNYEAQ. CDR3 length: 14 amino acids. In DNA form, the CDR3 reads TGTGCCAGCAGCCCAGAGACAGAATCCTCCGAGCAGTACTTC. Translating gives CASSPETESSEQYF.

This sequence joins TRBV6-5 and TRBJ2-5; unclear D gene. V was shortened by 4 bases and J by 5 bases, with 8 bases between the two germline ends. The CDR3 totals 12 residues. Looked up from germline, CDR1 is MNHEY and CDR2 is SVGAGI. The DNA for the CDR3 is TGTGCCAGCAGTTCGTTCGCGGAGACCCAGTACTTC. Translating it yields CASSSFAETQYF.

This chain connects TRBV7-9 to TRBJ2-1, with 10 bases matching TRBD1. CDR1 is SEHNR and CDR2 is FQNEAQ in the germline V gene (reference sequence). The CDR3 has 16 residues. The junction had 7 bases not matched to a gene; V was cut back by 1 base and J by 7 bases. The CDR3 coding sequence is TGTGCCAGCAGCTTAGGGGACAGGGGCCAGGGGAATGAGCAGTTCTTC. The encoded protein is CASSLGDRGQGNEQFF.

This chain uses TRBV19 with TRBJ2-3; possibly TRBD2 for D (6 bases). Deletions cut 2 bases from V and 0 bases from J, with 12 bases between. The CDR3 is 16 residues long. Per germline, CDR1 LNHDA and CDR2 SQIVND (reference sequence). The CDR3: CASSIRWGDSTDTQYF. The CDR3 region has the DNA TGTGCCAGTAGTATAAGATGGGGGGATAGCACAGATACGCAGTATTTT.

The chain is built from TRBV4-2 and TRBJ1-2; D may be TRBD1 (5 bases). V shed 0 bases and J shed 2 bases, with 13 bases lying between them. The CDR3 has 16 residues. Looked up from germline, CDR1 is LGHNA and CDR2 is YNFKEQ. The CDR3 bases are TGTGCCAGCAGCCAAGATTCGGTTGAGGGGAACTATGGCTACACCTTC. Its translation is CASSQDSVEGNYGYTF.

The V gene is TRBV28, the J gene TRBJ2-3, with D unclear. CDR1 MDHEN and CDR2 SYDVKM come from the germline V gene. This CDR3 is 12 amino acids long. V lost 5 bases and J lost 4, with 7 bases in between. The CDR3 DNA is TGTGCCAGCAGTGGGTCCCCAGATACGCAGTATTTT. Its protein is CASSGSPDTQYF.

This clone appeared once. The genes are TRBV11-2 and TRBJ2-2, with 7 nucleotides matching TRBD1. V lost 6 bases and J lost 5; bases outside the gene matches: 12. This CDR3 has 16 amino acids. Looked up from germline, CDR1 is SGHAT and CDR2 is FQNNGV. CDR3: CASSHTTGVGTGELFF. CDR3 in DNA: TGTGCCAGCAGTCATACTACAGGGGTGGGGACCGGGGAGCTGTTTTTT.

The chain couples TRBV6-1 to TRBJ1-1; D is unresolved. The CDR3 loop spans 16 amino acids. The germline V gene has CDR1 MNHNS and CDR2 SASEGT. The V end was cut by 2 bases, the J end by 4 bases, with 17 bases between. CDR3 sequence: CASSEIKVGARTEAFF. The CDR3 coding sequence is TGTGCCAGCAGTGAAATAAAGGTCGGAGCTCGCACTGAAGCTTTCTTT.

This clone was picked up one time. CDR3: CASSVGTGVHTEAFF. The CDR3 nucleotides are TGTGCCAGCAGCGTAGGGACAGGGGTGCACACTGAAGCTTTCTTT. The gene calls are TRBV7-9 and TRBJ1-1; 10 bases are a match to TRBD1. Germline loops: CDR1 SEHNR, CDR2 FQNEAQ (reference sequence). The CDR3 contains 15 residues. The junction had 6 bases not matched to a gene; V was cut back by 5 bases and J by 3 bases.

This clone appeared a few times. This sequence joins TRBV24-1 and TRBJ2-3; maybe TRBD2 (5 bases). V shed 2 bases and J shed 2 bases, with 10 bases lying between them. From germline, CDR1 is KGHDR and CDR2 SFDVKD. The CDR3 is 15 residues long. DNA of the CDR3: TGTGCCACCAGTGATTCTCGGGGAACCACAGATACGCAGTATTTT. Translating gives CATSDSRGTTDTQYF.

This clone was detected once. This chain joins TRBV6-5 and TRBJ2-7, with a tentative D call TRBD2 (5 bases). Germline lookup yields CDR1 MNHEY and CDR2 SVGAGI. The CDR3 totals 14 residues. With 8 bases removed from V and 6 bases from J, the gap between germline ends came to 20 bases. The CDR3 loop is CASFRSGTSPEQYF. The CDR3, as DNA: TGTGCCAGCTTTAGAAGCGGAACGAGTCCCGAGCAGTACTTC.

This chain uses TRBV2 with TRBJ2-1; no reliable D call. CDR3 length: 14 residues. Between the trimmed V and J ends, which lost 4 bases and 7 bases, there was a span of 14 bases. Germline-derived CDR1 and CDR2 are SNHLY and FYNNEI. CDR3 nucleotides: TGTGCCAGCAGTGTGGACGGACGAGGTAATGAGCAGTTCTTC. Amino acid sequence: CASSVDGRGNEQFF.

This clone was picked up one time. The chain joins TRBV30 to TRBJ1-1; D not resolved. CDR3 length: 11 amino acids. Germline loops: CDR1 GTSNPN, CDR2 SVGIG (reference sequence). Deletions cut 5 bases from V and 0 bases from J, with 4 bases between. The DNA of the CDR3 is TGTGCCTGGTCACTGAACACTGAAGCTTTCTTT. Translating it yields CAWSLNTEAFF.

This chain uses TRBV5-1 with TRBJ2-5, with a weak D call TRBD1 (5 bases). The CDR3 is made up of 14 amino acids. V shed 2 bases and J shed 1 base, with 9 bases lying between them. From germline, CDR1 is SGHRS and CDR2 YFSETQ. The CDR3 sequence is CASSFTGFQETQYF. For the CDR3, the DNA is TGCGCCAGCAGCTTTACAGGATTCCAAGAGACCCAGTACTTC.

The CDR3 loop is CASSPPGDYNSPLHF. CDR3 nucleotides: TGTGCCAGCAGCCCCCCAGGGGATTATAATTCACCCCTCCACTTT. The chain has TRBV7-9 and TRBJ1-6; weak D call: TRBD1 (6 bases). This CDR3 is 15 amino acids long. CDR1 and CDR2 from the germline V gene are SEHNR and FQNEAQ (reference sequence). Trimming removed 5 bases at V and 4 bases at J, with 12 bases between.

The count of this clone is one. J is TRBJ2-3 and V is TRBV28; D is unclear. V was clipped by 6 bases and J by 2 bases, with 15 bases between them. Germline loops: CDR1 MDHEN, CDR2 SYDVKM. The CDR3 spans 15 residues. The CDR3 DNA is TGTGCCAGCAGGGCCCCGGACGGTTTCACAGATACGCAGTATTTT. This sequence encodes CASRAPDGFTDTQYF.

The rearrangement uses TRBV7-9 and TRBJ1-1; possibly TRBD1 for D (5 bases). The germline CDR1 and CDR2 sequences are SEHNR and FQNEAQ (reference sequence). The CDR3 extends over 15 amino acids. Between the trimmed V and J ends, which lost 8 bases and 0 bases, there was a span of 16 bases. In DNA form, the CDR3 reads TGTGCCAGCGCCTCGGGGGTAAGCATGAACACTGAAGCTTTCTTT. Translated: CASASGVSMNTEAFF.

The chain links TRBV14 to TRBJ2-7, with D unresolved. The CDR3 consists of 13 residues. Trimming removed 4 bases at V and 3 bases at J, with 10 bases between. CDR1 is SGHDN, CDR2 FVKESK, per germline. The CDR3 region is CASSLGGFYEQYF. The DNA of the CDR3 is TGTGCCAGCAGCCTTGGTGGCTTCTACGAGCAGTACTTC.

In this sample, this clone turned up once. The chain combines TRBV30 with TRBJ2-7; D is undetermined. CDR1 and CDR2 from the germline V gene are GTSNPN and SVGIG (reference sequence). The V and J ends lost 4 bases and 6 bases respectively, with 22 bases between them. CDR3 size: 15 residues. CDR3: CAWKMGIASAAEQYF. CDR3 coding DNA: TGTGCCTGGAAGATGGGGATAGCATCGGCGGCCGAGCAGTACTTC.

V gene TRBV28 combines with J gene TRBJ1-5; no clear D gene. Trimming shortened V by 6 bases and J by 9 bases, and 18 bases separated the two germline ends. CDR3 size: 14 residues. CDR1 and CDR2 (germline): MDHEN, SYDVKM. CDR3: CASSLDGPLRPQHF. The DNA of the CDR3 is TGTGCCAGCAGCCTGGACGGCCCCCTACGGCCCCAGCATTTT.

V usage is TRBV19 and J usage is TRBJ2-7; no definite D call. V was cut by 3 bases and J by 2 bases, with 14 bases left in between. There are 15 residues in the CDR3. The V gene's germline CDR1 is LNHDA and CDR2 SQIVND (reference sequence). Here the CDR3 reads CASSIRSAETYEQYF. CDR3 DNA: TGTGCCAGTAGTATTAGGTCGGCAGAGACCTACGAGCAGTACTTC.